Listed below are T cell receptor beta chains from one sample, sequenced in a study of cytomegalovirus exposure and HLA in healthy donors. TCRdb's copy holds only in-frame clones and misses some; the assay was immunoSEQ multiplex PCR. This table holds 130,000 to 150,000 clones, 80% found once. Sequencing used PBMCs. All receptors derive from a man aged 40-49 years in good health and CMV-seropositive. The CDR3 runs from the conserved cysteine through the conserved F or W.

v_call: TRBV6-1
j_call: TRBJ1-6
cdr3_aa: CASRTGGNSPLHF

v_call: TRBV19
j_call: TRBJ1-5
cdr3_aa: CASSKGQIFNQPQHF

v_call: TRBV6-6
j_call: TRBJ2-3
cdr3_aa: CASSYSTSGGASTQYF

v_call: TRBV6-1
j_call: TRBJ1-1
cdr3_aa: CASSEVQGIYTEAFF

v_call: TRBV28
j_call: TRBJ1-1
cdr3_aa: CTTTSRTRAWVNTEAFF

v_call: TRBV7-7
j_call: TRBJ2-3
cdr3_aa: CASSPTSGTDTQYF

v_call: TRBV29-1
j_call: TRBJ2-3
cdr3_aa: CSFSGGTPSTDTQYF

v_call: TRBV19
j_call: TRBJ1-2
cdr3_aa: CASSRQGGYYGYTF

v_call: TRBV6-5
j_call: TRBJ1-2
cdr3_aa: CASSGPPANYGYTF

v_call: TRBV10-3
j_call: TRBJ1-1
cdr3_aa: CAISAQQSNTEAFF

v_call: TRBV29-1
j_call: TRBJ1-4
cdr3_aa: CSVVSTFSELFF

v_call: TRBV5-6
j_call: TRBJ1-2
cdr3_aa: CASSLGGTGKGYTF

v_call: TRBV4-3
j_call: TRBJ1-2
cdr3_aa: CASSQELGQALGYTF

v_call: TRBV27
j_call: TRBJ2-7
cdr3_aa: CASSGDRGDLREQYF

v_call: TRBV6-1
j_call: TRBJ2-7
cdr3_aa: CASSENGLAEQYF

v_call: TRBV4-1
j_call: TRBJ2-7
cdr3_aa: CASSQEGGGTYEQYF

v_call: TRBV7-8
j_call: TRBJ1-2
cdr3_aa: CASLPGTGGRGYTF

v_call: TRBV7-2
j_call: TRBJ1-5
cdr3_aa: CASSPMGGNQPQHF

v_call: TRBV7-2
j_call: TRBJ2-3
cdr3_aa: CASSRDRGPDTQYF

v_call: TRBV25-1
j_call: TRBJ2-1
cdr3_aa: CASSRAGGVHEQFF

v_call: TRBV30
j_call: TRBJ2-1
cdr3_aa: CAWSQGLAGAGEQFF

v_call: TRBV25-1
j_call: TRBJ2-2
cdr3_aa: CASSPPYGTGELFF

v_call: TRBV30
j_call: TRBJ1-1
cdr3_aa: CAWVRDRTIMGTEAFF

v_call: TRBV19
j_call: TRBJ2-7
cdr3_aa: CASKTDTYEQYF

v_call: TRBV2
j_call: TRBJ2-3
cdr3_aa: CASSGFGRGGADTQYF

v_call: TRBV11-2
j_call: TRBJ2-6
cdr3_aa: CASSLDRGALVGANVLTF

v_call: TRBV5-6
j_call: TRBJ2-7
cdr3_aa: CASSLVRGEQYF

v_call: TRBV9
j_call: TRBJ1-5
cdr3_aa: CASSAGTGSNQPQHF

v_call: TRBV27
j_call: TRBJ1-6
cdr3_aa: CATAGAYNSPLHF

v_call: TRBV10-2
j_call: TRBJ2-1
cdr3_aa: CASTSGGGIRDEQFF

v_call: TRBV27
j_call: TRBJ1-5
cdr3_aa: CASKGGYSNQPQHF

v_call: TRBV28
j_call: TRBJ1-6
cdr3_aa: CASSHQNNSPLHF

v_call: TRBV7-6
j_call: TRBJ1-1
cdr3_aa: CASSSPQGRGTEAFF

v_call: TRBV11-2
j_call: TRBJ2-7
cdr3_aa: CASSWRAGYEQYF

v_call: TRBV29-1
j_call: TRBJ2-1
cdr3_aa: CSARTGGVGKSYNEQFF

v_call: TRBV19
j_call: TRBJ2-5
cdr3_aa: CASSALDYWETQYF

v_call: TRBV30
j_call: TRBJ1-1
cdr3_aa: CAWSVAGRIVNTEAFF